The source of this T cell receptor (beta chain) is a study of identical twins (dated by TCRdb to the mid-2010s). For the wider study: To test whether fetal clonotypes persist, the study used deep sequencing on TCR alpha and beta repertoires from monozygotic twins, unrelated adults of various ages, and cord blood. To rule out contamination, the twin experiments were replicated at different times with different library preparation protocols. General findings and caveats noted by the study authors: Because the same donors could not be followed over many years, the conclusions relied on cross-sectional statistical analysis. Invariant T cells such as MAIT and iNKT could partly confound zero-insertion analyses, although diverse VJ usage argued against such confounding for most clonotypes. Compared with coincidental sharing between unrelated individuals, out-of-frame TCR alpha sequences shared between twins showed an excess of sequences with low generation probability. A weaker excess of twin sharing was found in beta out-of-frame sequences because the signal-to-noise ratio was lowered by fewer shared sequences. Fewer insertions were carried by abundant cord blood beta clonotypes, a similar but weaker trend appeared in young adult naive repertoires, and no such trend appeared in memory repertoires. Out-of-frame TCR alpha sharing in monozygotic twins was systematically underestimated by recombination models, whereas sharing between unrelated individuals was in agreement with the recombination models.

Every donor in the study was a healthy Caucasian. Three pairs of female monozygotic twins, all aged roughly 18 to 29 years, made up the twin cohort. CD4+ and CD8+ T cell populations were isolated with positive isolation kits from Invitrogen. Receptor libraries were prepared by 5' RACE. Sequencing was carried out with an Illumina HiSeq 2000. Template switching added a universal primer binding site, and the final cDNA carried a unique molecular identifier that allowed TCR cDNA molecules to be counted accurately. First-strand cDNA for TCR alpha and beta chains was synthesized from specific primers in the conserved constant-segment region. To control for contamination, every cDNA library carried two barcodes: a SMART-Mk sample barcode plus Illumina barcodes. TruSeq adapter sequences and Illumina sample barcodes were added in two successive PCR steps. Sequencing of the TCR alpha and beta cDNA libraries was done on the Illumina HiSeq platform using custom primers. Per the authors' processing: MiGEC was used to process raw reads and extract unique molecular identifiers, and MiXCR was used to find CDR3 positions. Recombination models were inferred per individual with the repgenHMM and IGoR tools using an EM algorithm. Shared clonotype analysis was performed with the tcR package in R, normalizing sharing by the product of cloneset sizes. Out-of-frame nonproductive sequences were analyzed to study raw recombination free of thymic and clonal selection effects. Through fastp at Q25 and MiXCR, TCRdb rebuilt clones from the public reads, retaining in-frame beta chains. All rows with the same CDR3 protein become a single entry with the most common DNA and genes. It is TCRdb's table, rather than the study itself, that gives the V and J calls and clone size. Within this sample are 210,000 or so distinct CDR3 sequences, with about 16% of them counted one time only. The top ten clonotypes cover less than 45% of the sample.

Regarding this clonotype: The specificity of this receptor is unknown. One end of the junction does not line up with germline, which may come from a read error.

From the germline V gene, CDR1 is SGHAT and CDR2 is FQNNGV. The CDR3, from cysteine to phenylalanine, totals 14 residues. Of the read, only the CDR3 DNA is kept; its 42 bases are in frame from base 1. These data were also reused for a study on T cells expressing NK-cell markers. According to the second study: In sorted CD3+CD56+NKG2C+, CD3+CD56+NKG2C- and CD3+CD56-NKG2C+ T-cell subsets from about 8 donors, TCR beta-chain repertoires were profiled. Seven of the eight sequenced donors were HCMV-seropositive and one was HCMV-seronegative. In several experiments an anti-gammadeltaTCR antibody was added to restrict sorting to alphabetaTCR-expressing T cells. In six donors, the dominant CD3+CD56+NKG2C+ clonotypes were among the top 10 CD8+ clonotypes and accounted for roughly 1.0-8% of CD8+ T cells. Those dominant clonotypes were again the most abundant among CD3+CD56-NKG2C+ cells in several donors, at about 28.3-65%. Whether the expanded NKG2C-expressing T cell clones were specific for HCMV antigens remained unclear. The eight sequenced donors were randomly selected healthy volunteers, three men and five women. To determine HCMV serostatus, a commercial ELISA kit was used to detect HCMV-specific IgG in serum. MIGEC handled demultiplexing of the reads and grouping by UMI, while MiTCR was used to assemble and quantify clonotypes. To exclude erroneous sequences, any TCR cDNA sequence not supported by at least two reads was discarded. The tcR package was used for downstream repertoire analysis, and clonotypes were matched across fractions by CDR3 nucleotide sequence plus V segment. VDJmatch was used to annotate antigen specificity against VDJdb, with one amino acid substitution in CDR3 allowed.

The specimen was CD8+ T cells sorted from blood. The sequence was collected from a woman aged 18-30 years in good health. The sequence joins TRBV11-2 to TRBJ2-3, with the D segment identity uncertain. The DNA sequence follows: TGTGCCAGCAGCCATTACACCGCGGCAGAGACGCAGTATTTT. This sequence encodes CASSHYTAAETQYF. The entire variable domain, with the stretches around the CDR3 drawn from the reference TRBV11-2 and TRBJ2-3 proteins, is EAGVAQSPRYKIIEKRQSVAFWCNPISGHATLYWYQQILGQGPKLLIQFQNNGVVDDSQLPKDRFSAERLKGVDSTLKIQPAKLEDSAVYLCASSHYTAAETQYFGPGTRLTVL.